Reported below is one T cell receptor (beta chain). Its antigen remains undetermined. No qualities accompany the bases; no much larger clone lies one base away. The data were obtained in a study of T cell responses to AZD1222 COVID-19 vaccine (dated by TCRdb to about 2021). As for the study more broadly: A total of about 230 trial participants underwent TCR sequencing, of whom some 210 received two doses of AZD1222 and roughly 25 received two doses of the MenACWY control vaccine. Trial participants were enrolled by age into subgroups of 18-55, 56-69 and 70-plus years, and 148, 28 and 57 TCR-sequenced participants, respectively, were included in these subgroups.

Points the paper makes about the study in general: In the small 56-69-year group, the increase in depth fell short of significance, most likely because of low power. A significant rise in spike-specific TCR breadth and depth was observed after two AZD1222 doses relative to day 0 and relative to MenACWY recipients. Participants were mostly white British, with more females than males. The authors suggested clonal diversity may have been underestimated. Conclusions about previously exposed vaccinees were limited because only six AZD1222 recipients were SARS-CoV-2 seropositive at baseline. No day 14 peak-response samples were available, so repertoires were characterized only after the peak T cell response. Epitopes outside the regions mutated in the B.1.351 and B.1.1.7 variants were reportedly recognized by nearly half of the unique spike-specific TCRs. CD4 TCRs associated with the vaccine covered the entire spike protein, and the dominant responses were in regions 160-218 and 743-854.

The sample's time point label is to be understood as: about 28 days (+/-7) after the second vaccine dose. Because spike-specific TCR depth and breadth did not differ between the two schedules, AZD1222 recipients who got a second dose at roughly 4 weeks were pooled with those who got a second dose at roughly 12 weeks. Vaccinee samples came from UK trials COV001 and COV002, including a single-blind randomized controlled phase 2/3 trial of AZD1222 (ChAdOx1 nCoV-19) in healthy adults. For TCRbeta chain sequencing, PBMC samples were collected from trial participants at day 0 and at day 28 after the second dose. The CDR3 regions of human TCRbeta chains were analyzed by immunosequencing. The published analysis was carried out like this. TCRs in the repertoires were matched against a reference library of SARS-CoV-2-specific TCRs that had been generated with the MIRA antigen-specificity platform. Breadth was defined as the fraction of unique TCRs that were SARS-CoV-2-associated. Depth was defined as the fraction of total T cells that were SARS-CoV-2-associated. Using the MIRA data, every spike-specific TCR was mapped to the spike region that the TCR reacted to and assigned to either a CD4 or a CD8 class. Log10-transformed breadth and depth values were compared by one-way ANOVA with Sidak's multiple comparisons tests. TCRdb limited this immuneACCESS table to in-frame rearrangements with V and J called. A share of clones is missing; checked studies link under half to unresolved V genes, and the rest is unexplained. V and J calls and clone size are copied from that table; D and trimming were computed from the DNA. The sample table lists roughly 110,000 clones, about 91% of them with a count of one. 6.5% of the sample rests with the top ten.

Ends trimmed: V by 4 bases, J by 7 bases; bases unmatched to a gene: 7. CDR1 is given as MNHEY and CDR2 as SMNVEV, both from the germline V gene (reference sequence). From cysteine to phenylalanine, the CDR3 is 14 amino acids long. Only the CDR3 region is kept as DNA, spanning 42 bases read in frame from base 1. This sequence uses TRBV27 and TRBJ2-3, and TRBD1 aligns with 8 junction nucleotides. Sequencing used peripheral blood, obtained 28 days after the second AZD1222 dose. The sequence was obtained from an adult who received the AZD1222 COVID-19 vaccine. This receptor carries the CDR3 CASSSPDRANTQYF. The DNA sequence is as follows: TGTGCCAGCAGTTCTCCGGACAGGGCAAATACGCAGTATTTT.